This T cell receptor (beta chain) was captured in a study of CD4 T cells in relation to SARS-CoV-2 and coronaviruses (dated by TCRdb to 2020 to 2023). Context from the whole study: The ViraFEST assay cultured PBMCs with antigen for nine to eleven days, then sequenced TCR beta CDR3s to find antigen-specific clonal expansions. Across all 12 patients in the full convalescent cohort, ages ranged from roughly 20 to 72 years, with a median of 38. Among the roughly twelve convalescent patients, 8 males and 4 females were included, and two of the subjects were Hispanic. Shared crossreactive spike epitopes were mapped to their HLA restriction using patient-derived lymphoblastoid cell lines. At the level of individual TCR clonotypes, the study evaluated whether memory CD4+ T cells crossreact between the spike proteins of SARS-CoV-2 and those of common cold coronaviruses. Samples from three pre-COVID donors and the naive versus memory experiments were sequenced with the Adaptive Biotechnologies TCR-sequencing kit; other data were Illumina-based. A different, Illumina-based TCR-beta assay was used to sequence expansion assays from other donors in the study. Study-wide conclusions, independent of this receptor: Memory CD4+ clonotypes crossrecognizing SARS-CoV-2 and at least one common cold coronavirus spike were found in 55% to 75% of donors. Since the crossreactivity analysis centred on spike protein, crossreactivity against other viral proteins was not assessed. Pre-pandemic and post-infection samples were not both contributed by any donor, so tracing of the source of pre-existing responses was limited. Naive versus memory sequencing indicated the assay detects memory recall responses rather than primary responses primed during culture. The study was constrained by small numbers of patients and of tested TCRs. Compared with monoreactive clones, crossreactive clones had significantly weaker SARS-CoV-2-driven expansion, a result consistent with antigenic imprinting.

CEF-cultured naive and memory CD4+ T cell DNA received survey-level immunoSEQ TCR-beta sequencing. The paper's data handling went like this. During preprocessing, nonproductive sequences were removed, along with CDR3s that did not begin with C, did not end with F or W, or were shorter than 7 amino acids. The MANAFEST web app identified antigen-specific clonotypes based on expansion compared with the reference and other culture wells. To be counted as positive, a clone had to show significant expansion compared with the reference culture, at an FDR below 0.05, in 2 of 3 replicate wells. A further requirement for positive clones was significant expansion compared with all other tandem wells, along with an odds ratio above 5. Cultured and uncultured naive and memory CD4+ repertoires were searched for CDR3s previously identified as spike- and CEF-reactive. Pairwise Levenshtein distance, computed with the stringdist R package after three terminal residues were trimmed from each end, was used as the measure of CDR3 homology. This immuneACCESS table, as held by TCRdb, lists in-frame sequences with V and J called but not all clones. Of the missing ones, under half trace to an unresolved V gene in checked studies; the others have no known cause. V and J calls and clone size come straight from that table; D and trimming were deduced from the DNA. The sample contains 36,000 or so clones, about 80% of them found a single time. The top ten clones comprise 2.5% to 3% of the sample.

At the junction V is shortened by 6 bases and J by 0 bases, with 15 bases in between. Looking up the germline V gene yields CDR1 MNHEY and CDR2 SVGEGT. CDR3 length: 16 amino acids, cysteine to phenylalanine. The DNA shown is the 48-base CDR3, in frame from base 1. Naive and memory CD4+ T cells were separated from cryopreserved PBMCs through CD4 enrichment, which was followed by EasySep naive CD4+ T cell enrichment. Sorted naive or memory CD4+ T cells (approximately 10^5) were grown at a 1:1 ratio with T cell-depleted PBMCs and CEF peptides for nine to eleven days. Triplicate replicate wells were generally used for each peptide culture condition. Ficoll-Paque PLUS gradient centrifugation was used to isolate PBMCs from leukapheresis product or whole blood. PBMCs were either cryopreserved at -140 degrees C or used fresh in the expansion assay. The QIAamp Micro DNA Kit was used to extract genomic DNA from the CD4+ T cells.

With regard to this clone: Its antigen is unknown. Nothing much larger sits one base from this clone, and base qualities are not available.

In this chain, TRBV6-2 or TRBV6-3 is recombined with TRBJ2-1, with a weak D call of TRBD1 (5 bases match). Sequencing was carried out using memory CD4+ T cells from PBMCs, cultured in vitro. The cell subset or site tag for this specimen amounts to: memory (non-naive) CD4+ T cells. The receptor comes from an adult with COVID-19. CDR3 region: CASSSHGAGSYNEQFF. The DNA sequence is given as TGTGCCAGCAGCTCCCATGGGGCCGGCTCCTACAATGAGCAGTTCTTC.